These 11 T cell receptor beta chains were all obtained from the same sample, sequenced in a study of CD8 T cells in ankylosing spondylitis. TCRdb reprocessed the 5' RACE reads with MiXCR, giving one entry per CDR3 protein. The sample has 750,000 to 850,000 distinct CDR3 sequences; about 11% are singletons. Notes on the study in general: Fewer than 10 highly homologous variants made up a TCR beta motif that seemed to typify ankylosing spondylitis blood.

Their recognized antigens are unknown. Sequences were obtained from blood, either unsorted or a sorted T cell fraction (not recorded which). The source of these receptors is a male donor with ankylosing spondylitis.

This clonotype appeared a few times. The gene calls are TRBV5-1 and TRBJ2-7, with 9 positions matching TRBD2. This CDR3 spans 17 amino acids. The germline V gene encodes CDR1 SGHRS and CDR2 YFSETQ. The junction had 11 bases not matched to a gene; V was cut back by 4 bases and J by 0 bases. CDR3 in amino acids: CASSRGGLAGTSYEQYF. CDR3 coding DNA: TGCGCCAGCAGCAGGGGTGGTCTAGCGGGGACCTCCTACGAGCAGTACTTC.

The chain joins TRBV20-1 to TRBJ2-3; D might be TRBD1 (5 bases). CDR1 is DFQATT and CDR2 is SNEGSKA in the germline V gene (reference sequence). The CDR3 length is 11 residues. V lost 2 bases to trimming and J lost 11 bases, with 11 bases between them. In nucleotides, the CDR3 is TGCAGTGCTAGAAGGGGATTGAAGCAGTATTTT. This translates into CSARRGLKQYF.

This clonotype has a handful of counts. The rearrangement links TRBV12-3 or TRBV12-4 to TRBJ1-3; D is ambiguous. The CDR3 sequence is 12 residues long. Trimming removed 4 bases at V and 4 bases at J, with 5 bases between. In nucleotides, the CDR3 is TGTGCCAGCAGTTCAATCGGAAACACCATATATTTT. Translation gives CASSSIGNTIYF.

Many counts were recorded for this clonotype. This rearrangement joins TRBV5-1 to TRBJ2-7; no reliable D call. CDR1 is SGHRS, CDR2 YFSETQ, per germline. Trimming took 3 bases from V and 2 from J, leaving 12 bases between them. The CDR3 spans 14 residues. The CDR3 spells CASSSSGRAYEQYF. The CDR3 bases are TGCGCCAGCAGCTCCTCCGGACGTGCCTACGAGCAGTACTTC. Filled out from reference TRBV5-1 and TRBJ2-7, the complete variable domain reads KAGVTQTPRYLIKTRGQQVTLSCSPISGHRSVSWYQQTPGQGLQFLFEYFSETQRNKGNFPGRFSGRQFSNSRSEMNVSTLELGDSALYLCASSSSGRAYEQYFGPGTRLTVT.

This clonotype came up a few times. J is TRBJ2-1 and V is TRBV7-6; D possibly corresponds to TRBD2 (5 bases). V dropped 3 bases and J dropped 7 bases, with 16 bases sitting between them. Germline CDR1 and CDR2: SGHVS and FNYEAQ. The CDR3 loop spans 15 amino acids. The CDR3 loop is CASSLGIRERNEQFF. Here the CDR3 DNA reads TGTGCCAGCAGCTTGGGTATTAGGGAGAGGAATGAGCAGTTCTTC.

This clonotype was seen a handful of times. The chain joins TRBV12-3 or TRBV12-4 to TRBJ2-2; D assignment may be TRBD1 or TRBD2 (5 bases each). This CDR3 region has 15 residues. Trimming stripped 5 bases from V and 5 bases from J, with 15 bases between. CDR3 residues: CASSARGPRTGELFF. In DNA form, the CDR3 reads TGTGCCAGCAGTGCACGGGGCCCGAGGACCGGGGAGCTGTTTTTT.

This clonotype was counted a few times. This rearrangement joins TRBV6-2 or TRBV6-3 to TRBJ1-1; D is unresolved. V gave up 2 bases and J gave up 5 bases, with 12 bases separating them. This CDR3 is built from 14 residues. Germline CDR1 MNHEY, CDR2 SVGEGT. In DNA form, the CDR3 reads TGTGCCAGCAGTTACAAGGCCCGAGGAACTGAAGCTTTCTTT. Its translation: CASSYKARGTEAFF.

This rearrangement joins TRBV4-3 to TRBJ2-1; TRBD2 matches 8 bases. V lost 0 bases to trimming and J lost 4 bases; unmatched junction nucleotides: 5. The CDR3 totals 16 residues. CDR1 and CDR2 from the germline V gene are LGHNA and YSLEER. The CDR3 is CASSQDLGLGYNEQFF. CDR3 DNA sequence: TGCGCCAGCAGCCAAGATTTGGGACTAGGGTACAATGAGCAGTTCTTC.

This clonotype came up many times. The chain uses TRBV24-1 and TRBJ2-3; the match to TRBD2 covers 10 bases. The CDR3 is 14 residues long. In germline, CDR1 is KGHDR, CDR2 SFDVKD. V trimming: 3 bases; J trimming: 4 bases; junction bases outside the gene matches: 0. Here the CDR3 reads CATSDGLAADTQYF. The CDR3 coding sequence is TGTGCCACCAGTGATGGACTAGCGGCAGATACGCAGTATTTT.

This clonotype has more than one count but fewer than ten. This rearrangement joins TRBV10-3 to TRBJ2-7, with 8 nucleotides matching TRBD1. Per the germline V gene, CDR1 is ENHRY and CDR2 is SYGVKD. V trimming: 0 bases; J trimming: 3 bases; junction bases outside the gene matches: 1. The CDR3 totals 14 residues. This CDR3 is CAISESTGVYEQYF. The CDR3 region has the DNA TGTGCCATCAGTGAGTCGACAGGGGTCTACGAGCAGTACTTC.

This chain links TRBV24-1 with TRBJ1-5, with 7 bases aligning to TRBD1. The CDR3 is 13 amino acids. V dropped 4 bases and J dropped 15; count of bases not matched to a gene: 11. Germline CDR1 reads KGHDR; CDR2 reads SFDVKD. The CDR3: CATSEHRGSRWHF. The CDR3 nucleotides read TGTGCCACCAGTGAACACAGGGGCAGTCGGTGGCATTTT.